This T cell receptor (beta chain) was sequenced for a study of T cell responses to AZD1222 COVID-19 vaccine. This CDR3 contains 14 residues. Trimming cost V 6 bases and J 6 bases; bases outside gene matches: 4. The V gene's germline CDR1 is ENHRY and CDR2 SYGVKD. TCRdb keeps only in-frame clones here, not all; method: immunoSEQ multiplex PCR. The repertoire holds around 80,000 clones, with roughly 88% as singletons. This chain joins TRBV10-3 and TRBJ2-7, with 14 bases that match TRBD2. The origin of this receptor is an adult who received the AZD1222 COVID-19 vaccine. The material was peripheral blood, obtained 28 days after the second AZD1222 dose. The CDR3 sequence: CAIRSGTSGSEQYF. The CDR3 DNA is TGTGCCATCAGATCAGGGACTAGCGGGAGCGAGCAGTACTTC.